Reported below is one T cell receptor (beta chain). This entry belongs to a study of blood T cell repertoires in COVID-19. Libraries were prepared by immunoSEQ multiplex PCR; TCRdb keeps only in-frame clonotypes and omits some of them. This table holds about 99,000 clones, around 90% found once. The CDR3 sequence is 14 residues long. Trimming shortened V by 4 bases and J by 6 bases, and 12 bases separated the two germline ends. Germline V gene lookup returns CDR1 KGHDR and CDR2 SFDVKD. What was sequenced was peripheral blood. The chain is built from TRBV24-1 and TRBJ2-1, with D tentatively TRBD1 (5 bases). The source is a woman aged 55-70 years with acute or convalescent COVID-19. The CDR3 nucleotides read TGTGCCACCAGTGAGGCGGACATTTCCAATGAGCAGTTCTTC. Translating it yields CATSEADISNEQFF.